One and the same sample provided the 13 T cell receptor beta chains below, sequenced in a study of prognosis after radiotherapy for stage I lung cancer. From genomic DNA, TCR beta CDR3 was amplified by two-round multiplex PCR. Primers specific to each TRBV and TRBJ gene were used in first-round PCR. TCRdb re-derived calls from the multiplex PCR reads in MiXCR, one entry per CDR3 protein. The profile shows around 30,000 distinct CDR3 sequences, more than 25% of them singletons. Material: PBMCs, obtained before or after stereotactic body radiation therapy (not recorded which). Receptors originate from a donor over 45 with non-small cell lung cancer.

Turning to this clonotype: This may come from a read error, since a much larger clone is one base off. This sequence joins TRBV5-4 and TRBJ2-3; 7 nucleotides match TRBD1. V lost 4 bases to trimming and J lost 0 bases; unmatched junction nucleotides: 5. This CDR3 comprises 15 residues. Germline CDR1 is SGHNT and CDR2 is YYREEE (reference sequence). The CDR3 reads CASSRYRGSTDTQYF. The CDR3 nucleotides read TGTGCCAGCAGCAGATACAGGGGAAGCACAGATACGCAGTATTTT.

This clonotype came up many times. V and J are TRBV6-1 and TRBJ2-5; TRBD2 might be the D (7 bases). V lost 2 bases to trimming and J lost 6 bases, with 22 bases between them. CDR3 length: 17 amino acids. Germline V CDR1 and CDR2: MNHNS, SASEGT. The CDR3 loop is CASSEMIGGESTKTQYF. CDR3 sequence (DNA): TGTGCCAGCAGTGAAATGATAGGGGGGGAGTCCACGAAGACCCAGTACTTC.

As for this clonotype: A read error is likely here: a far larger clone is one base away. This chain joins TRBV28 and TRBJ2-3, with 7 bases that match TRBD2. V lost 9 bases and J lost 5; bases outside the gene matches: 23. The CDR3 sequence is 18 residues long. The germline gives CDR1 MDHEN, CDR2 SYDVKM. This chain's CDR3 is CASSISRPSGQREDTQYF. DNA of the CDR3: TGTGCCAGTAGTATCTCTAGGCCTAGCGGCCAGCGGGAAGATACGCAGTATTTT.

The chain combines TRBV2 with TRBJ1-2; the D gene is possibly TRBD1 (5 bases). The CDR3 sequence is 14 residues long. Trimming left V 3 bases short and J 3 bases short, with 11 bases between. CDR1 and CDR2 from the germline V gene are SNHLY and FYNNEI. The CDR3 DNA is TGTGCCAGCAGTGATGTGGGGGGGGACTATGGCTACACCTTC. Protein: CASSDVGGDYGYTF.

Regarding this clonotype: A far larger clone is a single base away, which makes a read error likely. The chain links TRBV7-2 to TRBJ1-2; possible D gene TRBD1, 6 bases. The CDR3 has 16 amino acids. The V and J ends lost 2 bases and 2 bases respectively, with 15 bases between them. Germline values: CDR1 SGHTA, CDR2 FQGNSA. CDR3 sequence: CTSSLLPITGNYGYTF. The CDR3 DNA reads as TGTACCAGCAGCTTATTACCGATAACAGGGAACTATGGCTACACCTTC.

The rearrangement joins TRBV12-3 or TRBV12-4 to TRBJ2-7; 7 nucleotides match TRBD2. The CDR3 has 16 residues. V was pared by 7 bases and J by 4 bases, with 16 bases of the junction left unmatched. The CDR3 region has the DNA TGTGCCAGCAACATGAACCAGGGAGGGAGACCTTACGAGCAGTACTTC. Amino acid sequence: CASNMNQGGRPYEQYF.

The table lists this clonotype with many counts. The gene calls are TRBV7-8 and TRBJ2-6; D ambiguous. This CDR3 is built from 16 residues. Looked up from germline, CDR1 is SGHVS and CDR2 is FQNEAQ. Between the trimmed V and J ends, which lost 4 bases and 0 bases, there was a span of 10 bases. CDR3 sequence reads: CASSSGSFSGANVLTF. The CDR3 region has the DNA TGTGCCAGCAGCTCTGGAAGTTTCTCTGGGGCCAACGTCCTGACTTTC.

This clonotype was counted many times. This chain links TRBV28 with TRBJ2-1; 7 bases fit TRBD2. Trimming took 0 bases from V and 0 from J; bases not matched to a gene: 5. The CDR3 extends over 17 amino acids. Germline CDR1 reads MDHEN; CDR2 reads SYDVKM. The CDR3 reads CASSLWGGGSSYNEQFF. CDR3 nucleotide sequence: TGTGCCAGCAGTTTATGGGGGGGGGGTAGCTCCTACAATGAGCAGTTCTTC.

This clonotype came up many times. The chain joins TRBV19 to TRBJ1-5; 8 positions match TRBD1. Germline CDR1 LNHDA, CDR2 SQIVND (reference sequence). The CDR3 spans 17 residues. The J segment lost 1 base and the V segment lost 5 bases, leaving 10 bases of the junction unmatched. CDR3 DNA: TGTGCCAGTAGTGTCCGGACAGGGTCGGGAAGCAATCAGCCCCAGCATTTT. It encodes CASSVRTGSGSNQPQHF.

With regard to this clonotype: Sequence at one end of the junction differs from germline and may be a read error. CDR3 nucleotides: TGTGTCAGCAGCTTAGGGGATCGGCCCCAGCATTTT. Translating it yields CVSSLGDRPQHF. The gene calls are TRBV7-9 and TRBJ1-5; D may be TRBD1 (5 bases). The CDR3 sequence is 12 residues long. Germline values: CDR1 SEHNR, CDR2 FQNEAQ (reference sequence).

This clonotype was observed at least ten times. The genes are TRBV15 and TRBJ1-2, with D hard to call. Germline V gene data show CDR1 as LNHNV and CDR2 as YYDKDF (reference sequence). V was shortened by 5 bases and J by 5 bases, with 18 bases between the two germline ends. The CDR3 runs to 15 residues. The CDR3 bases are TGTGCCACCAGCCGACGACAAGGCGGTGAATATGGCTACACCTTC. Translating gives CATSRRQGGEYGYTF.

Points on this clonotype: A far larger clone lies a single base away; this is likely a read error. J is TRBJ2-1 and V is TRBV6-4; D is possibly TRBD1 or TRBD2 (5 bases each). The CDR3 runs 14 residues. Per germline, CDR1 MRHNA and CDR2 SNTAGT. V lost 7 bases and J 9 bases, leaving 19 bases between the germline ends. The CDR3 DNA reads TGTGCCAGCAAAATAACATGGGGGAGCGGTGAGCAGTTCTTC. Translation gives CASKITWGSGEQFF.

V usage is TRBV19 and J usage is TRBJ2-1, with 8 bases aligning to TRBD2. The CDR3 covers 14 residues. With 2 bases clipped from V and 13 bases from J, the junction kept 10 bases outside the gene matches. Germline lookup yields CDR1 LNHDA and CDR2 SQIVND (reference sequence). CDR3 in amino acids: CASSIQLAAGSQFF. The CDR3 DNA reads as TGTGCCAGTAGTATACAACTAGCGGCGGGCAGTCAGTTCTTC.